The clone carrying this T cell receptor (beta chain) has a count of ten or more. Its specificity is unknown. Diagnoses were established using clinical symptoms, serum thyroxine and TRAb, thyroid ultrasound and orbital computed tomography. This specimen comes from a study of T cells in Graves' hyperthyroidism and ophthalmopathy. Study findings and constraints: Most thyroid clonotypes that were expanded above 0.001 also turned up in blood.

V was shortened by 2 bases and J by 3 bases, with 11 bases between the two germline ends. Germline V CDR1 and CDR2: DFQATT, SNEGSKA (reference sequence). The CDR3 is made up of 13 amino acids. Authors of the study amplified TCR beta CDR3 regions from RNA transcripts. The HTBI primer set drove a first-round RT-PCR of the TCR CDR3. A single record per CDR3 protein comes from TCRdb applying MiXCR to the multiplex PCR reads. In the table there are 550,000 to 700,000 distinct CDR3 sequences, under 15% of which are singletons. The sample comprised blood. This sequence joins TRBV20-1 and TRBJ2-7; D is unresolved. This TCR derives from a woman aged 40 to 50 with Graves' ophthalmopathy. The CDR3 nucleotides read TGCAGTGCTAGAAGTGGGATCGACTACGAGCAGTACTTC. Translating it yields CSARSGIDYEQYF.